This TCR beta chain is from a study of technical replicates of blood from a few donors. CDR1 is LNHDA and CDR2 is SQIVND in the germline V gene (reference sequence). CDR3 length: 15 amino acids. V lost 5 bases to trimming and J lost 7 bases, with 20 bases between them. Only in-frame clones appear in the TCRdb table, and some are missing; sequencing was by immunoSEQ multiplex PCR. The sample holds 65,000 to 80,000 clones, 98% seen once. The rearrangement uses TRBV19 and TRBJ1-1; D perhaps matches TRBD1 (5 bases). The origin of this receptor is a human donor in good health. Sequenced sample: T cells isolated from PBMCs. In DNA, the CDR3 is TGTGCCAGTAGTCGAGGAGGGGATAATGTGGGTGAAGCTTTCTTT. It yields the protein CASSRGGDNVGEAFF. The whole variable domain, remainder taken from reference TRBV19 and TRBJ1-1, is DGGITQSPKYLFRKEGQNVTLSCEQNLNHDAMYWYRQDPGQGLRLIYYSQIVNDFQKGDIAEGYSVSREKKESFPLTVTSAQKNPTAFYLCASSRGGDNVGEAFFGQGTRLTVV.